This is a list of T cell receptor beta chains from one sample in a study of blood T cells in healthy people across ages. Each CDR3 protein is one row after TCRdb ran MiXCR on the 5' RACE reads. The data contain fewer than 1 million distinct CDR3 sequences, roughly 44% of them singletons. Sequencing input: blood. The receptors stem from a man aged 60-69 years in good health. The CDR3 runs from the conserved cysteine through the conserved F or W. A D gene is named only where the DNA matches it firmly. Size is omitted from some rows. Given values are once, few, many or a class for expanded clones.

cdr3_length: 14; j_call: TRBJ1-6; d_call: -; clone_size: -; v_call: TRBV27; cdr3_nt: TGTGCCAGCAGTGGGGGGGGCCCTGGCTCACCCCTCCACTTT; cdr3_aa: CASSGGGPGSPLHF
cdr3_length: 13; j_call: TRBJ2-1; d_call: -; clone_size: -; v_call: TRBV9; cdr3_nt: TGTGCCAGCAGCGTAGATCCCTACAATGAGCAGTTCTTC; cdr3_aa: CASSVDPYNEQFF
cdr3_length: 15; j_call: TRBJ2-1; d_call: -; clone_size: -; v_call: TRBV6-1; cdr3_nt: TGTGCCAGCAGGGTAGGGGAAGGGTCCTACAATGAGCAGTTCTTC; cdr3_aa: CASRVGEGSYNEQFF
cdr3_length: 14; j_call: TRBJ2-2; d_call: -; clone_size: -; v_call: TRBV12-3/TRBV12-4; cdr3_nt: TGTGCCAGCATCGGGCTAGCTAACACCGGGGAGCTGTTTTTT; cdr3_aa: CASIGLANTGELFF
cdr3_length: 15; j_call: TRBJ2-1; d_call: -; clone_size: -; v_call: TRBV11-1; cdr3_nt: TGTGCCAGCAGCCTAAGGGACCCGGGGGCGAATGAGCAGTTCTTC; cdr3_aa: CASSLRDPGANEQFF
cdr3_length: 14; j_call: TRBJ1-6; d_call: -; clone_size: -; v_call: TRBV9; cdr3_nt: TGTGCCAGCAGCGTAGACAGGGCTAATTCACCCCTCCACTTT; cdr3_aa: CASSVDRANSPLHF
cdr3_length: 15; j_call: TRBJ2-1; d_call: -; clone_size: -; v_call: TRBV7-3; cdr3_nt: TGTGCCAGTAGCCGAGGTGAAGGCCGGATTAATGAGCAGTTCTTC; cdr3_aa: CASSRGEGRINEQFF
cdr3_length: 13; j_call: TRBJ2-3; d_call: -; clone_size: -; v_call: TRBV12-5; cdr3_nt: TGTGCTAGTGGCGGGGCTTCGACAGATACGCAGTATTTT; cdr3_aa: CASGGASTDTQYF
cdr3_length: 11; j_call: TRBJ1-3; d_call: -; clone_size: few; v_call: TRBV28; cdr3_nt: TGTGCCAGCAGTTCCGGAAACACCATATATTTT; cdr3_aa: CASSSGNTIYF
cdr3_length: 15; j_call: TRBJ2-1; d_call: -; clone_size: -; v_call: TRBV30; cdr3_nt: TGTGCCTGGAGTGTAGGCGAACTGGAAATCAATGAGCAGTTCTTC; cdr3_aa: CAWSVGELEINEQFF
cdr3_length: 14; j_call: TRBJ1-4; d_call: TRBD1; clone_size: -; v_call: TRBV28; cdr3_nt: TGTGCCAGCGGACCCAGGGGGCGAGGTGAAAAACTGTTTTTT; cdr3_aa: CASGPRGRGEKLFF
cdr3_length: 16; j_call: TRBJ2-3; d_call: TRBD2; clone_size: -; v_call: TRBV30; cdr3_nt: TGTGGCTGGAGTGTACGCGGGCGGGGGAAGACAGATACGCAGTATTTT; cdr3_aa: CGWSVRGRGKTDTQYF
cdr3_length: 14; j_call: TRBJ2-7; d_call: -; clone_size: -; v_call: TRBV29-1; cdr3_nt: TGCAGCGTACTAGGGGGGGTAGTTTCCTACGAGCAGTACTTC; cdr3_aa: CSVLGGVVSYEQYF
cdr3_length: 15; j_call: TRBJ1-4; d_call: -; clone_size: -; v_call: TRBV4-3; cdr3_nt: TGCGCCAGCAGCCCAGAGGGGACACAGAAAAGGGGACTGTTTTTT; cdr3_aa: CASSPEGTQKRGLFF
cdr3_length: 15; j_call: TRBJ1-2; d_call: -; clone_size: few; v_call: TRBV20-1; cdr3_nt: TGCAGTGCTAGAGATCCGACAGGCCCGGACTATGGCTACACCTTC; cdr3_aa: CSARDPTGPDYGYTF
cdr3_length: 15; j_call: TRBJ2-1; d_call: TRBD1; clone_size: -; v_call: TRBV29-1; cdr3_nt: TGCAGCGTCGCTAGGGGACAGGGAAACTACAATGAGCAGTTCTTC; cdr3_aa: CSVARGQGNYNEQFF
cdr3_length: 15; j_call: TRBJ2-7; d_call: -; clone_size: few; v_call: TRBV2; cdr3_nt: TGTGCCAGCAGTTCTGTCGGGGTTGATATGGACGAGCAGTACTTC; cdr3_aa: CASSSVGVDMDEQYF
cdr3_length: 13; j_call: TRBJ1-1; d_call: TRBD1; clone_size: -; v_call: TRBV27; cdr3_nt: TGTGCCAGCAGTTTCCGAGGGGGCCTTGAAGCTTTCTTT; cdr3_aa: CASSFRGGLEAFF
cdr3_length: 15; j_call: TRBJ1-6; d_call: -; clone_size: -; v_call: TRBV4-3; cdr3_nt: TGCGCCAGCAGCCAAGATGTTGCAGGTCTTTCACCCCTCCACTTT; cdr3_aa: CASSQDVAGLSPLHF
cdr3_length: 16; j_call: TRBJ2-7; d_call: -; clone_size: few; v_call: TRBV28; cdr3_nt: TGTGCCAGCAGTCCCCACTCCCCAGGGAAGGCCTACGAGCAGTACTTC; cdr3_aa: CASSPHSPGKAYEQYF
cdr3_length: 14; j_call: TRBJ1-2; d_call: TRBD1; clone_size: few; v_call: TRBV6-6; cdr3_nt: TGTGCCAGCAGTGGGACAGGAGATAACCAGGGCTACACCTTC; cdr3_aa: CASSGTGDNQGYTF
cdr3_length: 14; j_call: TRBJ2-1; d_call: TRBD1; clone_size: -; v_call: TRBV20-1; cdr3_nt: TGCAGTGCTTACCGGGACAGATCCTACAATGAGCAGTTCTTC; cdr3_aa: CSAYRDRSYNEQFF
cdr3_length: 15; j_call: TRBJ2-7; d_call: TRBD1; clone_size: few; v_call: TRBV6-5; cdr3_nt: TGTGCCAGCAGTTACTCTTTCAGGGGGCAGGGCGAGCAGTACTTC; cdr3_aa: CASSYSFRGQGEQYF
cdr3_length: 13; j_call: TRBJ2-5; d_call: -; clone_size: few; v_call: TRBV7-2; cdr3_nt: TGTGCCAGCAACCAGGGGGGTGGGGAGACCCAGTACTTC; cdr3_aa: CASNQGGGETQYF